Below are 32 T cell receptor beta chains sequenced from a single sample in a study of blood T cell repertoires in COVID-19. Sequenced by immunoSEQ multiplex PCR; TCRdb stores in-frame clones only, minus some. The table shows about 120,000 clones, with roughly 88% occurring only once. The sample comprised peripheral blood. The receptors originated from a man aged 35-49 years with acute or convalescent COVID-19.

This sequence joins TRBV4-1 and TRBJ1-2, with TRBD1 matching 8 bases. The junction had 7 bases not matched to a gene; V was cut back by 0 bases and J by 7 bases. Germline-derived CDR1 and CDR2 are MGHRA and YSYEKL. The CDR3 length is 15 residues. The CDR3 spells CASSQDDRGAGGYTF. The CDR3 DNA reads TGCGCCAGCAGCCAAGATGACAGGGGCGCGGGTGGCTACACCTTC.

The chain joins TRBV6-5 to TRBJ1-1; 8 bases are shared with TRBD1. V was pared by 6 bases and J by 3 bases, with 3 bases of the junction left unmatched. Germline CDR1 MNHEY, CDR2 SVGAGI. The CDR3 consists of 13 residues. The CDR3 DNA follows: TGTGCCAGCAGAGGACAGGGAGACACTGAAGCTTTCTTT. This sequence encodes CASRGQGDTEAFF.

The chain has TRBV14 and TRBJ2-3; tentative D call: TRBD2 (5 bases). Trimming left V 4 bases short and J 0 bases short, with 14 bases between. From germline, CDR1 is SGHDN and CDR2 FVKESK. The CDR3 runs to 16 residues. This CDR3 is CASSPRGFASTDTQYF. CDR3 DNA sequence: TGTGCCAGCAGCCCCCGGGGATTTGCTAGCACAGATACGCAGTATTTT.

V and J are TRBV15 and TRBJ1-1, with D unresolved. This CDR3 has 12 residues. The V end was cut by 5 bases, the J end by 8 bases, with 12 bases between. Germline-derived CDR1 and CDR2 are LNHNV and YYDKDF (reference sequence). CDR3 nucleotides: TGTGCCACCAGCGGAAGAGGCCTCGAAGCTTTCTTT. Translation: CATSGRGLEAFF.

DNA of the CDR3: TGTGCCAGCAGCTTCCGGGACAGTAACAATGAGCAGTTCTTC. Protein product: CASSFRDSNNEQFF. The chain links TRBV7-3 to TRBJ2-1, with TRBD1 identical over 7 bases. After removal of 3 bases from V and 5 bases from J, the junction contained 4 bases not matched to a gene. The CDR3 runs 14 residues. Per the germline V gene, CDR1 is SGHTA and CDR2 is FQGTGA.

Only one count was recorded for this clone. This rearrangement joins TRBV5-1 to TRBJ1-5, with 7 nucleotides matching TRBD1. The germline V gene encodes CDR1 SGHRS and CDR2 YFSETQ. J lost 6 bases, V lost 4 bases, and 7 bases had no gene match. This CDR3 region has 14 residues. In nucleotides, the CDR3 is TGCGCCAGCAGCCTCGGACAGGTTGGTCAGCCCCAGCATTTT. Amino acid sequence: CASSLGQVGQPQHF.

The genes are TRBV3-1 (or the pseudogene TRBV3-2) and TRBJ1-2; tentative D call: TRBD1 (6 bases). V was clipped by 4 bases and J by 2 bases, with 11 bases between them. CDR1 and CDR2 (germline): LGHDT, YNNKEL (reference sequence). This CDR3 has 14 amino acids. As DNA, the CDR3 is TGTGCCAGCAGCCGCCGGACAGTCAACTATGGCTACACCTTC. Protein sequence: CASSRRTVNYGYTF.

The sample holds one count of this clone. The chain recombines TRBV2 with TRBJ2-3, with 8 bases matching TRBD2. Germline CDR1 and CDR2: SNHLY and FYNNEI. CDR3 size: 16 residues. J gave up 3 bases and V 0 bases, and 5 bases lay outside the gene matches. In DNA, the CDR3 is TGTGCCAGCAGTGAAGCGGAGCTAGCGGGTACAGATACGCAGTATTTT. Residues: CASSEAELAGTDTQYF. The variable domain in full, completed from reference TRBV2 and TRBJ2-3, reads EPEVTQTPSHQVTQMGQEVILRCVPISNHLYFYWYRQILGQKVEFLVSFYNNEISEKSEIFDDQFSVERPDGSNFTLKIRSTKLEDSAMYFCASSEAELAGTDTQYFGPGTRLTVL.

This clone was seen more than once but under ten times. The chain combines TRBV12-3 or TRBV12-4 with TRBJ1-6; TRBD1 might be the D (5 bases). Trimming left V 6 bases short and J 9 bases short, with 12 bases between. The CDR3 has 13 residues. CDR3 region: CASRKTDTSPLHF. CDR3 coding DNA: TGTGCCAGCAGGAAGACGGACACTTCACCCCTCCACTTT.

The rearrangement uses TRBV19 and TRBJ1-2; TRBD1 matches at 7 bases. The V and J ends lost 8 bases and 5 bases, in that order; junction bases with no gene match: 8. The V gene's germline CDR1 is LNHDA and CDR2 SQIVND (reference sequence). CDR3 length: 13 residues. DNA for the CDR3: TGTGCCAGTTCCAATGAGGGGGCATATGGCTACACCTTC. Protein: CASSNEGAYGYTF. Combining the CDR3 with reference TRBV19 and TRBJ1-2 gives the whole variable domain DGGITQSPKYLFRKEGQNVTLSCEQNLNHDAMYWYRQDPGQGLRLIYYSQIVNDFQKGDIAEGYSVSREKKESFPLTVTSAQKNPTAFYLCASSNEGAYGYTFGSGTRLTVV.

The V call is TRBV11-2, the J call TRBJ1-2; weak D call: TRBD1 (5 bases). The CDR3 has 13 residues. V shed 5 bases and J shed 5 bases, with 12 bases lying between them. Germline loops: CDR1 SGHAT, CDR2 FQNNGV. The CDR3 DNA reads TGTGCCAGCAGCCCAACAGGACAATATGGCTACACCTTC. It codes for CASSPTGQYGYTF.

This sequence joins TRBV7-2 and TRBJ2-2, with TRBD2 identical over 7 bases. The CDR3 runs to 15 residues. V trimming: 6 bases; J trimming: 0 bases; junction bases outside the gene matches: 4. Germline V gene data show CDR1 as SGHTA and CDR2 as FQGNSA. The CDR3 spells CASSIAGANTGELFF. As DNA, the CDR3 is TGTGCCAGCAGTATAGCGGGCGCGAACACCGGGGAGCTGTTTTTT. The entire variable domain, with the rest obtained from reference TRBV7-2 and TRBJ2-2, is as follows: GAGVSQSPSNKVTEKGKDVELRCDPISGHTALYWYRQSLGQGLEFLIYFQGNSAPDKSGLPSDRFSAERTGGSVSTLTIQRTQQEDSAVYLCASSIAGANTGELFFGEGSRLTVL.

V is TRBV6-6 and J is TRBJ1-1, with a tentative D call TRBD1 (5 bases). V was cut by 2 bases and J by 3 bases, with 16 bases left in between. The CDR3 is 16 residues long. CDR1 MNHNY and CDR2 SVGAGI come from the germline V gene (reference sequence). For the CDR3, the DNA is TGTGCCAGCAGTTACGGCCAGGGAAGCTACGACACTGAAGCTTTCTTT. Its protein product is CASSYGQGSYDTEAFF.

The chain recombines TRBV27 with TRBJ1-2; 9 positions match TRBD1. CDR3 length: 16 residues. The V gene's germline CDR1 is MNHEY and CDR2 SMNVEV (reference sequence). V gave up 6 bases and J gave up 4 bases; unmatched junction bases: 12. The CDR3 DNA reads TGTGCCAGCAGAAGGGGACAGGGAATTTCTTTCTATGGCTACACCTTC. This translates into CASRRGQGISFYGYTF.

In the case of this clone: Other DNA sequences within the sample encode an identical CDR3. The chain links TRBV9 to TRBJ1-2; no firm D call. The V end lost 0 bases, the J end lost 4 bases, and 4 bases lay between the germline ends. This CDR3 spans 12 amino acids. Germline lookup yields CDR1 SGDLS and CDR2 YYNGEE. The DNA for the CDR3 is TGTGCCAGCAGCGTAGCGGGCTATGGCTACACCTTC. Its protein is CASSVAGYGYTF.

This clone was detected a few times. V gene TRBV5-8 combines with J gene TRBJ1-1, with D hard to call. The CDR3 is 15 amino acids. Germline CDR1 is SGHTS and CDR2 is YDEGEE. V was shortened by 4 bases and J by 1 base, with 14 bases between the two germline ends. CDR3 in DNA: TGTGCCAGCAGCCTACCCGTCCACGGGAACACTGAAGCTTTCTTT. It codes for CASSLPVHGNTEAFF.

J is TRBJ2-3 and V is TRBV9, with 15 bases lining up with TRBD2. The CDR3 extends over 18 amino acids. Unmatched junction bases numbered 10, after V lost 4 bases and J lost 4 bases. Germline CDR1 and CDR2: SGDLS and YYNGEE. CDR3 region: CASSSRTSGRAGADTQYF. In DNA form, the CDR3 reads TGTGCCAGCAGCTCCCGGACTAGCGGGAGGGCCGGGGCAGATACGCAGTATTTT.

This sequence joins TRBV27 and TRBJ1-2; possible D gene TRBD1, 6 bases. Trimming removed 6 bases from V and 0 bases from J, with 14 bases in between. The CDR3 consists of 15 residues. Germline V CDR1 and CDR2: MNHEY, SMNVEV (reference sequence). The CDR3 here is CASSTTGSANYGYTF. CDR3 nucleotide sequence: TGTGCCAGCAGCACCACAGGGTCGGCTAACTATGGCTACACCTTC.

The CDR3 DNA reads TGCGCCAGCAGCCAGGGACTCCTAGAGACCCAGTACTTC. Amino acid sequence: CASSQGLLETQYF. The rearrangement uses TRBV4-1 and TRBJ2-5, with D possibly TRBD2 on 6 matching bases. V shed 3 bases and J shed 4 bases, with 9 bases lying between them. CDR3 size: 13 residues. Germline lookup yields CDR1 MGHRA and CDR2 YSYEKL.

V gene TRBV9 combines with J gene TRBJ2-3; 8 nucleotides agree with TRBD1. Germline CDR1 SGDLS, CDR2 YYNGEE. The ends lost 0 bases at V and 6 bases at J; junction bases unmatched: 9. This CDR3 has 16 amino acids. CDR3 in DNA: TGTGCCAGCAGCGTAGCCCCGACAGGGGTCGGTGATACGCAGTATTTT. It encodes CASSVAPTGVGDTQYF.

The chain has TRBV5-6 and TRBJ1-2, with D possibly TRBD1 on 5 matching bases. Germline assignment: CDR1 SGHDT and CDR2 YYEEEE. The CDR3 loop spans 15 amino acids. Trimming shortened V by 2 bases and J by 8 bases, and 19 bases separated the two germline ends. The CDR3 here is CASSFQGSGVVGYTF. In DNA, the CDR3 is TGTGCCAGCAGCTTTCAGGGTTCCGGAGTGGTCGGCTACACCTTC.

The J gene is TRBJ2-7, the V gene TRBV5-1, with TRBD1 as a possible D gene (6 bases). With 5 bases removed from V and 3 bases from J, the gap between germline ends came to 21 bases. Per the germline V gene, CDR1 is SGHRS and CDR2 is YFSETQ. The CDR3 sequence is 16 residues long. CDR3 sequence (DNA): TGCGCCAGCAGGCCGAGTACCGGGACAACCTTCTACGAGCAGTACTTC. Protein sequence: CASRPSTGTTFYEQYF.

The genes are TRBV4-1 and TRBJ1-5, with a possible D match to TRBD1 (6 bases). The CDR3 has 16 amino acids. CDR1 is MGHRA, CDR2 YSYEKL, per germline. Deletions cut 1 base from V and 3 bases from J, with 13 bases between. CDR3 residues: CASSQATQGLNQPQHF. The CDR3 nucleotides are TGCGCCAGCAGCCAAGCAACACAGGGCCTCAATCAGCCCCAGCATTTT.

The chain carries TRBV4-3 and TRBJ2-2, with unresolved D. V shed 4 bases and J shed 1 base, with 7 bases lying between them. CDR1 is LGHNA, CDR2 YSLEER, per germline. This CDR3 has 14 residues. Here the CDR3 reads CASSRDRNTGELFF. The CDR3 region has the DNA TGCGCCAGCAGCCGAGACCGGAACACCGGGGAGCTGTTTTTT.

The chain carries TRBV20-1 and TRBJ2-7, with 9 positions matching TRBD1. Trimming removed 3 bases from V and 0 bases from J; junction bases left unmatched: 9. The length of the CDR3 is 16 residues. Per germline, CDR1 DFQATT and CDR2 SNEGSKA (reference sequence). CDR3 amino acids: CSASDPGTGFSYEQYF. The CDR3 DNA sequence: TGCAGTGCTAGTGATCCCGGGACAGGGTTCTCCTACGAGCAGTACTTC.

The gene calls are TRBV29-1 and TRBJ2-5; 9 nucleotides match TRBD2. The CDR3 has 15 amino acids. Germline lookup yields CDR1 SQVTM and CDR2 ANQGSEA. Unmatched junction bases numbered 8, after V lost 1 base and J lost 5 bases. The DNA of the CDR3 is TGCAGCGTTGAAGCGGTAGCGGGAGAGATGGAGACCCAGTACTTC. It codes for CSVEAVAGEMETQYF.

This sequence joins TRBV6-5 and TRBJ1-2; D is undetermined. Germline CDR1 reads MNHEY; CDR2 reads SVGAGI. This CDR3 region has 13 residues. The V gene lost 2 bases and the J gene lost 7 bases, with 11 bases spanning the gap. The CDR3 DNA reads as TGTGCCAGCAGTTACAATCAGGAAGCTGGCTACACCTTC. This codes for CASSYNQEAGYTF.

This clone was seen once. V and J are TRBV4-2 and TRBJ2-2, with unresolved D. Germline CDR1 is LGHNA and CDR2 is YNFKEQ. Trimming removed 2 bases at V and 7 bases at J, with 5 bases between. The CDR3 loop spans 12 amino acids. CDR3 residues: CASSQRSGELFF. Written as DNA, the CDR3 is TGTGCCAGCAGCCAACGTAGCGGGGAGCTGTTTTTT.

V usage is TRBV19 and J usage is TRBJ1-1; maybe TRBD1 (6 bases). Trimming took off 7 bases at V and 4 bases at J, with 16 bases between the two ends. The CDR3 is made up of 14 amino acids. Per germline, CDR1 LNHDA and CDR2 SQIVND (reference sequence). CDR3 sequence reads: CASNQRGGVTEAFF. CDR3 bases: TGTGCCAGTAATCAAAGGGGGGGGGTCACTGAAGCTTTCTTT.

The chain couples TRBV9 to TRBJ1-1; the D is unclear. There are 17 residues in the CDR3. The ends were cut back, 0 bases at V and 5 bases at J, with 20 bases in the middle. CDR1 and CDR2 from the germline V gene are SGDLS and YYNGEE. The CDR3 region is CASSVGGGLGMITEAFF. The CDR3 DNA is TGTGCCAGCAGCGTAGGGGGAGGACTGGGTATGATAACTGAAGCTTTCTTT.

The chain employs TRBV18 and TRBJ1-3; D is unresolved. Germline V gives CDR1 KGHSH, CDR2 LQKENI. The CDR3 is 15 amino acids. The V gene lost 0 bases and the J gene lost 3 bases, with 9 bases spanning the gap. The CDR3 here is CASSPPSGGGNTIYF. Here the CDR3 DNA reads TGTGCCAGCTCACCACCATCGGGAGGTGGAAACACCATATATTTT.

The chain recombines TRBV28 with TRBJ1-3; 7 nucleotides match TRBD1. The CDR3 length is 18 residues. Germline V CDR1 and CDR2: MDHEN, SYDVKM. V dropped 5 bases and J dropped 6; count of bases not matched to a gene: 19. The CDR3 sequence: CASSPKPGTAVSLNTIYF. Here the CDR3 DNA reads TGTGCCAGCAGTCCCAAGCCCGGGACAGCAGTTAGCTTAAACACCATATATTTT.